This is a list of T cell receptor beta chains from one sample in a study of T cell responses to AZD1222 COVID-19 vaccine. The protocol was immunoSEQ multiplex PCR, while the TCRdb copy is restricted to in-frame clones and leaves out a portion. This table has 100,000 to 150,000 clones, 93% appearing once. This sample comprised peripheral blood, obtained on day 0 of AZD1222 vaccination. Receptors were obtained from an adult in good health. Both conserved end residues are part of each CDR3. Fields, in order: J gene, V gene, D gene, clone size, CDR3 protein, CDR3 DNA. The D gene is left open where the match is weak. Clone size is stated in some rows and not others, as once, few, many or a class when expanded.

TRBJ1-5	TRBV9	.	.	CASSGGPNQPQHF	TGTGCCAGCAGCGGGGGACCCAATCAGCCCCAGCATTTT
TRBJ1-5	TRBV2	.	.	CASSEVEVYQPQHF	TGTGCCAGCAGTGAAGTCGAGGTTTATCAGCCCCAGCATTTT
TRBJ2-7	TRBV6-6	TRBD2	once	CASSSISPGTSGSTYEQYF	TGTGCCAGCAGCTCAATCAGTCCCGGGACTAGCGGGAGCACCTACGAGCAGTACTTC
TRBJ1-1	TRBV20-1	.	.	CSADGEEAFF	TGCAGTGCAGACGGGGAAGAAGCTTTCTTT
TRBJ1-1	TRBV19	.	.	CASRTNFGVNTEAFF	TGTGCCAGCAGGACAAACTTCGGGGTGAACACTGAAGCTTTCTTT
TRBJ2-5	TRBV5-1	.	.	CASRGERETQYF	TGCGCCAGCAGGGGGGAGAGAGAGACCCAGTACTTC
TRBJ1-5	TRBV10-2	.	.	CASSEKARSQHF	TGCGCCAGCAGTGAGAAGGCGCGGTCCCAGCATTTT
TRBJ2-2	TRBV7-2	TRBD2	.	CASSYGTSGNTGELFF	TGTGCCAGCAGCTATGGAACTAGCGGCAACACCGGGGAGCTGTTTTTT
TRBJ2-7	TRBV6-2/TRBV6-3	TRBD2	once	CASSYDGGGALNEQYF	TGTGCCAGCAGTTACGATGGCGGGGGGGCCCTCAACGAGCAGTACTTC
TRBJ1-6	TRBV7-9	.	.	CASSLVPANSPLHF	TGTGCCAGCAGCTTGGTCCCCGCAAACTCACCCCTCCACTTT
TRBJ2-7	TRBV7-2	TRBD2	.	CASSLVSGTSGYEQYF	TGTGCCAGCAGCTTAGTCTCGGGGACTAGCGGTTACGAGCAGTACTTC
TRBJ2-5	TRBV5-5	.	.	CASSLAATPQETQYF	TGTGCCAGCAGCTTGGCCGCTACCCCGCAAGAGACCCAGTACTTC
TRBJ1-1	TRBV19	.	.	CASSPRDLRANTEAFF	TGTGCCAGTAGTCCTCGGGATCTCCGAGCGAACACTGAAGCTTTCTTT
TRBJ1-5	TRBV24-1	.	.	CATSDNGNSNQPQHF	TGTGCCACCAGTGATAATGGGAATAGCAATCAGCCCCAGCATTTT
TRBJ2-5	TRBV12-3/TRBV12-4	TRBD2	.	CASRLGRVETQYF	TGTGCCAGCAGACTGGGGAGGGTAGAGACCCAGTACTTC
TRBJ2-5	TRBV2	TRBD2	.	CASKPGLAGGRPQETQYF	TGTGCCAGCAAACCCGGACTAGCGGGTGGCAGGCCGCAAGAGACCCAGTACTTC
TRBJ2-5	TRBV5-1	.	once	CASSLDRIRETQYF	TGCGCCAGCAGCTTGGACCGAATCCGGGAGACCCAGTACTTC
TRBJ2-7	TRBV6-5	TRBD2	.	CASSRTSGTYEQYF	TGTGCCAGCAGTAGGACTAGCGGTACCTACGAGCAGTACTTC
TRBJ1-1	TRBV6-6	.	.	CASSSSEEEAFF	TGTGCCAGCAGTTCTTCCGAAGAAGAGGCTTTCTTT
TRBJ2-7	TRBV28	TRBD2	.	CASSLSSGSYEQYF	TGTGCCAGCAGTTTATCTAGCGGGAGTTACGAGCAGTACTTC
TRBJ2-7	TRBV18	.	.	CASSPSRSGGSYEQYF	TGTGCCAGCTCACCAAGTCGCAGCGGCGGTTCCTACGAGCAGTACTTC
TRBJ2-7	TRBV28	TRBD1	.	CASSSGGTGPYEQYF	TGTGCCAGCAGTTCAGGCGGGACAGGGCCGTACGAGCAGTACTTC